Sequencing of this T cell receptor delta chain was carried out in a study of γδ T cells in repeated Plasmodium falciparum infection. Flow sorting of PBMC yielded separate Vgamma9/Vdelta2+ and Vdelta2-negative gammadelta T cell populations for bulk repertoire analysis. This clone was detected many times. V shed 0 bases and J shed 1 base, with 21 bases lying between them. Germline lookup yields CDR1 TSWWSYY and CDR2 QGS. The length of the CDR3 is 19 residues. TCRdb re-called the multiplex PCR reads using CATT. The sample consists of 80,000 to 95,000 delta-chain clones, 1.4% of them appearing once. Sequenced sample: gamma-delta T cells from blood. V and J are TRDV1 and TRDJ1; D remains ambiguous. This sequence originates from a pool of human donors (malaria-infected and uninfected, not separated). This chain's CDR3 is CALGELGPTNRASTDKLIF. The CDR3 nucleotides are TGTGCTCTTGGGGAACTAGGTCCGACCAACCGCGCCTCCACCGATAAACTCATCTTT.